The present T cell receptor (beta chain) was sequenced within a study of blood T cell repertoires in COVID-19 (dated by TCRdb to about 2020). Context from the whole study: The collaborator samples originated in the United States, Italy and Spain and spanned the acute and convalescent phases of COVID-19. A de-identified subject ID, COVID-19 status, age in years and sex were almost always included in the sample metadata. The repertoires were released in a freely available public database meant as a resource for research on the immune response to SARS-CoV-2. Where available, HLA class I and class II types were obtained from metadata supplied by the sample provider rather than from assay-based typing. The samples were drawn from two sources: the first 160 participants of the ongoing ImmuneRACE study, and 1,254 subjects contributed by 6 global collaborators. Subjects who had been exposed to COVID-19, were actively infected with it, or had recovered from it provided the deeply sampled blood TCRbeta repertoires that made up the dataset. The prospective study material was composed of cDNA or gDNA derived from T cells, B-cell-depleted T cells, or PBMCs.

TCRbeta CDR3 regions were amplified from genomic DNA using the immunoSEQ Assay, a bias-controlled multiplex PCR. Turning to the authors' computational methods: Nucleated cell counts per sample were estimated from amplification of reference gene primers within the assay. To quantify the absolute abundance of each unique TCRbeta CDR3 rearrangement, sequence reads were collapsed and filtered. Productive Simpson clonality was computed per sample as the square root of Simpson's diversity index over productive rearrangements. TCRdb re-hosts the immuneACCESS table, in-frame sequences only. Its copies lack some clones; in the studies checked, an unresolved V gene accounts for under half of them, and the cause for the rest is not known. Clone size and the V and J calls come from that table; the DNA yielded D and trimming. Here the sample has around 110,000 clones; 70% to 90% occur a single time. The ten largest clones capture about 2.2% of the sample.

Trimmed from V: 3 bases; trimmed from J: 5 bases; junction bases lacking a gene match: 3. From a lookup of the germline V gene, CDR1 and CDR2 are SGDLS and YYNGEE. The CDR3 has 14 amino acids, counting the end cysteine and phenylalanine. Only the CDR3 part of the read is kept: 42 bases, read in frame from the first base. Concerning this clone: Its antigen is unknown. No much larger clonotype is one base removed from it; base qualities were not supplied.

Overall study outcomes, separate from this receptor: Clinical and demographic metadata were provided uncurated, with the amount varying by source and participant.

The collaborating institutions used their own protocols to collect whole blood in K2EDTA tubes. Collaborator samples were shipped for TCRbeta analysis as frozen whole blood, isolated PBMCs, or DNA extracted from either sample type. The sample consisted of peripheral blood. The chain is made from TRBV9 and TRBJ2-5; 11 of the junction bases match TRBD1. This clonotype was obtained from a man younger than 45 with acute or convalescent COVID-19. For the CDR3, the sequence is CASSGTGGRETQYF. The DNA sequence reads TGTGCCAGCAGCGGGACAGGGGGCAGGGAGACCCAGTACTTC.